This section outlines one T cell receptor beta chain sequence together with its context. CDR3 length equals 15 residues. V trimming: 5 bases; J trimming: 8 bases; junction bases outside the gene matches: 9. From germline, CDR1 is MNHEY and CDR2 SMNVEV (reference sequence). The entry originates in a study of T cells in narcolepsy. Sequencing was performed with immunoSEQ multiplex PCR; in TCRdb, only in-frame clones are kept and a portion is missing. Counted here are some 25,000 clones, more than 80% occurring once; the ten biggest clones make up roughly 1.3%. Sequenced material: CD45RA- memory CD4+ T cells from PBMCs. This TCR derives from a human donor with narcolepsy. The gene calls are TRBV27 and TRBJ2-1; 10 positions match TRBD2. Here the CDR3 reads CASSKLAGVRDEQFF. CDR3 sequence (DNA): TGTGCCAGCAGTAAGCTAGCGGGGGTAAGGGATGAGCAGTTCTTC.